The 32 T cell receptor beta chains listed next were all sequenced from one sample in a study of vaccination effects on CD4 cells after COVID-19. Their target antigens are unknown. Clones were sequenced by immunoSEQ multiplex PCR, and TCRdb holds only the in-frame ones, with some missing. Among roughly 64,000 clones listed, more than 60% were seen once. The authors isolated CD4+ T cells after about eleven days of culture. Material: CD4+ T cells from PBMCs cultured without peptide, obtained before COVID-19 vaccination. The receptors were gathered from a human donor who had a prior SARS-CoV-2 infection.

V is TRBV3-1 (or the pseudogene TRBV3-2) and J is TRBJ1-2; 7 positions match TRBD1. V gave up 3 bases and J gave up 0 bases; unmatched junction bases: 4. CDR3 length: 15 amino acids. CDR1 is LGHDT and CDR2 is YNNKEL in the germline V gene (reference sequence). CDR3 sequence reads: CASSQVTGANYGYTF. The CDR3 DNA follows: TGTGCCAGCAGCCAGGTTACAGGGGCTAACTATGGCTACACCTTC.

The chain combines TRBV27 with TRBJ1-5; a weak D match, TRBD1 (6 bases). This CDR3 region has 15 residues. Germline lookup yields CDR1 MNHEY and CDR2 SMNVEV (reference sequence). V was trimmed by 2 bases and J by 4 bases, leaving 12 bases between them. The CDR3 reads CASSLTVQGNQPQHF. DNA for the CDR3: TGTGCCAGCAGTTTAACGGTTCAGGGGAATCAGCCCCAGCATTTT.

The rearrangement links TRBV29-1 to TRBJ1-2; no firm D call. The germline V and J ends were trimmed by 4 bases and 2 bases, with 2 bases remaining between them. Germline CDR1 reads SQVTM; CDR2 reads ANQGSEA. This CDR3 region has 10 residues. CDR3 coding DNA: TGCAGCGTTGGAAACTATGGCTACACCTTC. It yields the protein CSVGNYGYTF.

The sample holds one count of this clone. The gene calls are TRBV9 and TRBJ2-5; a weak D match, TRBD2 (6 bases). V was cut by 2 bases and J by 1 base, with 9 bases left in between. This CDR3 contains 14 residues. Per the germline V gene, CDR1 is SGDLS and CDR2 is YYNGEE. Written as DNA, the CDR3 is TGTGCCAGCAGCGTCGGCGGGGTCCAAGAGACCCAGTACTTC. Translation: CASSVGGVQETQYF.

The rearrangement uses TRBV27 and TRBJ2-7, with a tentative D call TRBD1 (5 bases). Germline loops: CDR1 MNHEY, CDR2 SMNVEV (reference sequence). V shed 3 bases and J shed 3 bases, with 9 bases lying between them. This CDR3 contains 13 residues. The CDR3 is CASSFGRDYEQYF. CDR3 bases: TGTGCCAGCAGTTTCGGCAGGGACTACGAGCAGTACTTC.

This clone was counted at least ten times. V is TRBV18 and J is TRBJ2-3; TRBD2 aligns across 10 bases. J was trimmed by 9 bases and V by 5 bases; bases with no gene match: 11. The CDR3 consists of 15 residues. The germline gives CDR1 KGHSH, CDR2 LQKENI. The CDR3 reads CASSSQQRGGPTQYF. The DNA of the CDR3 is TGTGCCAGCTCATCCCAACAGCGGGGGGGTCCAACGCAGTATTTT.

The sample holds a few counts of this clone. The CDR3 DNA reads as TGCGCCAGCAGCTCAGGGGTCGGCGGCTACACCTTC. Translated, it gives CASSSGVGGYTF. This chain joins TRBV5-1 and TRBJ1-2; D might be TRBD1 (6 bases). The CDR3 loop spans 12 amino acids. The germline V gene encodes CDR1 SGHRS and CDR2 YFSETQ. Between the trimmed V and J ends, which lost 3 bases and 8 bases, there was a span of 11 bases.

The chain is built from TRBV24-1 and TRBJ1-2, with 8 nucleotides matching TRBD1. The CDR3 sequence is 13 residues long. V gave up 4 bases and J gave up 7 bases; unmatched junction bases: 4. Germline V CDR1 and CDR2: KGHDR, SFDVKD. CDR3 sequence reads: CATSETGVGGYTF. CDR3 sequence (DNA): TGTGCCACCAGTGAGACAGGGGTTGGTGGCTACACCTTC.

This sequence joins TRBV13 and TRBJ1-1; D is unresolved. In germline, CDR1 is PRHDT, CDR2 FYEKMQ (reference sequence). The V gene lost 5 bases and the J gene lost 0 bases, with 16 bases spanning the gap. This CDR3 is built from 16 residues. The CDR3 region has the DNA TGTGCCAGCAGCCCCGATGGGTTTGGGATGAACACTGAAGCTTTCTTT. Translating gives CASSPDGFGMNTEAFF.

This clone has just one count. The gene calls are TRBV11-3 and TRBJ2-7; D might be TRBD1 (6 bases). The germline V and J ends were trimmed by 6 bases and 3 bases, with 21 bases remaining between them. From germline, CDR1 is SGHNT and CDR2 YENEEA. CDR3 length: 16 residues. The CDR3 sequence: CASSRDFGDIGYEQYF. In nucleotides, the CDR3 is TGTGCCAGCAGTAGAGATTTTGGGGACATTGGCTACGAGCAGTACTTC.

The CDR3, as DNA: TGTGCCAGCAGCGCCCAACTAGCGGGGGGACCTAGCACAGATACGCAGTATTTT. Amino acids: CASSAQLAGGPSTDTQYF. V and J are TRBV7-6 and TRBJ2-3; 12 nucleotides align to TRBD2. V trimming: 5 bases; J trimming: 0 bases; junction bases outside the gene matches: 9. The V gene's germline CDR1 is SGHVS and CDR2 FNYEAQ. This CDR3 is 18 amino acids long.

The gene calls are TRBV5-1 and TRBJ2-1; D might be TRBD2 (6 bases). V gave up 10 bases and J gave up 7 bases, with 18 bases separating them. There are 13 residues in the CDR3. Germline lookup yields CDR1 SGHRS and CDR2 YFSETQ. The CDR3 loop is CACGADPDNEQFF. In DNA form, the CDR3 reads TGCGCCTGCGGGGCCGACCCAGATAATGAGCAGTTCTTC.

V usage is TRBV6-5 and J usage is TRBJ2-1; TRBD2 matches 13 bases. The CDR3 extends over 15 amino acids. V lost 4 bases and J lost 3; bases outside the gene matches: 0. Germline V gene data show CDR1 as MNHEY and CDR2 as SVGAGI. CDR3 bases: TGTGCCAGCAGTTGGACTAGCGGGGGCTACAATGAGCAGTTCTTC. Amino acids: CASSWTSGGYNEQFF.

The chain is built from TRBV11-3 and TRBJ1-2, with D possibly being TRBD1 (5 bases). V gave up 5 bases and J gave up 7 bases, with 17 bases separating them. This CDR3 region has 14 residues. Germline V CDR1 and CDR2: SGHNT, YENEEA. The DNA of the CDR3 is TGTGCCAGCAGCGCCCACGGGGGGGAGACTGGCTACACCTTC. Amino acid sequence: CASSAHGGETGYTF.

The rearrangement joins TRBV3-1 (or the pseudogene TRBV3-2) to TRBJ2-1, with D maybe TRBD2 (7 bases). Germline CDR1 LGHDT, CDR2 YNNKEL (reference sequence). With 4 bases removed from V and 2 bases from J, the gap between germline ends came to 15 bases. The CDR3 runs 16 residues. DNA for the CDR3: TGTGCCAGCAGCCCCCTGGCGGGGGCCCCCTACAATGAGCAGTTCTTC. This translates into CASSPLAGAPYNEQFF.

The chain is built from TRBV5-6 and TRBJ1-1; no clear D gene. CDR3 length: 13 residues. Trimming took off 2 bases at V and 1 base at J, with 6 bases between the two ends. The germline V gene has CDR1 SGHDT and CDR2 YYEEEE. CDR3 protein: CASSFMRNTEAFF. The DNA of the CDR3 is TGTGCCAGCAGCTTCATGCGGAACACTGAAGCTTTCTTT.

This clone was found a few times. The gene calls are TRBV7-9 and TRBJ2-1, with a tentative D call TRBD2 (6 bases). The V gene's germline CDR1 is SEHNR and CDR2 FQNEAQ (reference sequence). Trimming cost V 4 bases and J 5 bases, with 18 bases left between them. There are 16 residues in the CDR3. The CDR3 coding sequence is TGTGCCAGCAGCTCCTGGACCGGCGGGACTCACAATGAGCAGTTCTTC. Translating it yields CASSSWTGGTHNEQFF. The complete variable domain, with remaining parts taken from reference TRBV7-9 and TRBJ2-1, reads DTGVSQNPRHKITKRGQNVTFRCDPISEHNRLYWYRQTLGQGPEFLTYFQNEAQLEKSRLLSDRFSAERPKGSFSTLEIQRTEQGDSAMYLCASSSWTGGTHNEQFFGPGTRLTVL.

The chain uses TRBV5-1 and TRBJ2-5, with unresolved D. Germline V gene sequence: CDR1 SGHRS, CDR2 YFSETQ. The CDR3 extends over 14 amino acids. Deletions cut 0 bases from V and 4 bases from J, with 10 bases between. This CDR3 is CASSLAVRRETQYF. The CDR3, as DNA: TGCGCCAGCAGCTTGGCCGTCAGAAGAGAGACCCAGTACTTC.

Details on this clone: The same CDR3 is also encoded by other DNA sequences in this sample. The CDR3: CASSLGQGSYEQYF. The DNA of the CDR3 is TGTGCCAGCAGCCTAGGACAGGGTTCCTACGAGCAGTACTTC. This chain links TRBV5-4 with TRBJ2-7; TRBD1 matches at 8 bases. V dropped 4 bases and J dropped 1; count of bases not matched to a gene: 4. CDR3 length: 14 residues. CDR1 and CDR2 (germline): SGHNT, YYREEE (reference sequence).

This rearrangement joins TRBV28 to TRBJ1-1, with D unresolved. Per germline, CDR1 MDHEN and CDR2 SYDVKM. Trimming took 2 bases from V and 7 from J, leaving 8 bases between them. The CDR3 consists of 12 residues. In DNA form, the CDR3 reads TGTGCCAGCAGTTTAGGAGCAGGTGAAGCTTTCTTT. It codes for CASSLGAGEAFF.

The chain uses TRBV27 and TRBJ1-1, with D possibly matching TRBD1 (5 bases). There are 14 residues in the CDR3. The V end was cut by 2 bases, the J end by 1 base, with 8 bases between. Germline CDR1 and CDR2: MNHEY and SMNVEV (reference sequence). This CDR3 is CASSLEGRNTEAFF. The CDR3, as DNA: TGTGCCAGCAGTTTAGAGGGGAGGAACACTGAAGCTTTCTTT.

The chain uses TRBV9 and TRBJ2-5, with 13 bases lining up with TRBD2. The V and J ends lost 1 base and 4 bases, in that order; junction bases with no gene match: 4. Germline V gives CDR1 SGDLS, CDR2 YYNGEE. The CDR3 is made up of 16 amino acids. CDR3 nucleotide sequence: TGTGCCAGCAGCGTATTCGGACTAGCGGGAGTAGAGACCCAGTACTTC. This sequence encodes CASSVFGLAGVETQYF.

V is TRBV7-2 and J is TRBJ2-7; 12 bases agree with TRBD2. Trimming at V came to 6 bases and at J to 1 base, leaving 4 bases not matched to a gene. CDR1 is SGHTA, CDR2 FQGNSA, per germline. The CDR3 contains 15 residues. CDR3 in DNA: TGTGCCAGCAGACCGGGACTAGCGGGTTCCTACGAGCAGTACTTC. Residues: CASRPGLAGSYEQYF.

The gene calls are TRBV11-2 and TRBJ1-2, with D tentatively TRBD1 (5 bases). With 4 bases removed from V and 9 bases from J, the gap between germline ends came to 12 bases. CDR1 is SGHAT and CDR2 is FQNNGV in the germline V gene. There are 12 residues in the CDR3. Here the CDR3 reads CASSSLRDRYTF. CDR3 DNA sequence: TGTGCCAGCAGCTCCCTCAGGGATCGCTACACCTTC.

This chain uses TRBV5-5 with TRBJ2-7; D is perhaps TRBD1 (6 bases). CDR3 size: 14 residues. V lost 1 base, J lost 1 base, and 9 bases lay in between. Germline V lookup: CDR1 SGHKS, CDR2 YYEKEE (reference sequence). The CDR3 here is CASSLFTGSYEQYF. The CDR3, as DNA: TGTGCCAGCAGCTTGTTCACAGGGTCCTACGAGCAGTACTTC.

V is TRBV24-1 and J is TRBJ2-3; D perhaps matches TRBD2 (5 bases). The length of the CDR3 is 15 residues. V was shortened by 3 bases and J by 0 bases, with 9 bases between the two germline ends. CDR1 and CDR2 from the germline V gene are KGHDR and SFDVKD. The CDR3 protein is CATSDRTVSTDTQYF. The CDR3 nucleotides are TGTGCCACCAGTGATCGGACTGTTAGCACAGATACGCAGTATTTT.

The CDR3 is CASSPVTDTQYF. As DNA, the CDR3 is TGTGCCAGCAGCCCGGTCACAGATACGCAGTATTTT. V gene TRBV5-5 combines with J gene TRBJ2-3, with no clear D. CDR1 and CDR2 (germline): SGHKS, YYEKEE (reference sequence). V gave up 4 bases and J gave up 2 bases, with 5 bases separating them. The CDR3 length is 12 residues.

A few counts support this clone. The chain links TRBV7-3 to TRBJ1-1; unclear D gene. The CDR3 sequence is 13 residues long. Germline loops: CDR1 SGHTA, CDR2 FQGTGA. The V end lost 6 bases, the J end lost 1 base, and 9 bases lay between the germline ends. The CDR3 spells CASSQDGNTEAFF. The CDR3 DNA sequence: TGTGCCAGCAGTCAGGATGGGAACACTGAAGCTTTCTTT.

V is TRBV6-2 or TRBV6-3 and J is TRBJ2-5; 8 bases match TRBD1. The CDR3 covers 12 residues. CDR1 and CDR2 from the germline V gene are MNHEY and SVGEGT. V lost 5 bases to trimming and J lost 5 bases; unmatched junction nucleotides: 1. DNA of the CDR3: TGTGCCAGCAGTACAGGGGGGGAGACCCAGTACTTC. This encodes CASSTGGETQYF.

The chain couples TRBV9 to TRBJ2-3; D uncertain. V gave up 0 bases and J gave up 6 bases, with 11 bases separating them. The CDR3 is 14 residues long. Germline assignment: CDR1 SGDLS and CDR2 YYNGEE. CDR3 sequence: CASSVAPWADTQYF. The CDR3, as DNA: TGTGCCAGCAGCGTAGCTCCGTGGGCCGATACGCAGTATTTT.

The chain joins TRBV5-4 to TRBJ1-1, with TRBD1 matching 8 bases. The J segment lost 0 bases and the V segment lost 2 bases, leaving 6 bases of the junction unmatched. The CDR3 is 16 amino acids. CDR1 and CDR2 from the germline V gene are SGHNT and YYREEE (reference sequence). The CDR3 loop reads CASSLTGGGMNTEAFF. In DNA, the CDR3 is TGTGCCAGCAGCTTAACAGGGGGAGGTATGAACACTGAAGCTTTCTTT.

This clone was picked up a small number of times. In nucleotides, the CDR3 is TGTGCCATCAGCGACCAGGGGTCCTACGAGCAGTACTTC. It encodes CAISDQGSYEQYF. The genes are TRBV10-3 and TRBJ2-7; D perhaps matches TRBD1 (6 bases). CDR3 length: 13 residues. Trimming left V 6 bases short and J 1 base short, with 10 bases between. The germline gives CDR1 ENHRY, CDR2 SYGVKD.